This T cell receptor (beta chain) was captured in a study of identical twins (TCRdb year 2016). A note on the overall study: To test whether fetal clonotypes persist, the study used deep sequencing on TCR alpha and beta repertoires from monozygotic twins, unrelated adults of various ages, and cord blood. To rule out contamination, replicate twin experiments were performed at different times with different library preparation protocols.

There are a few counts of this clonotype. Which antigen it targets is not known. No much larger clonotype is one base removed from it; base qualities were not supplied. Per the germline V gene, SQVTM is the CDR1 and ANQGSEA is the CDR2. CDR3 length: 15 amino acids, cysteine to phenylalanine. Kept here is only the CDR3 DNA, which spans 45 bases and is read in frame from base 1. Relative to germline, V is missing 4 bases and J is missing 2 bases, with 6 bases of the junction outside any gene match. Libraries were built with 5' RACE. Instrument on record: Illumina HiSeq 2000. Template switching introduced a universal primer binding site; the final cDNA contained a unique molecular identifier, enabling accurate counting of TCR cDNA molecules. First-strand cDNA for TCR alpha and beta chains was synthesized from specific primers in the conserved constant-segment region. To control for contamination, every cDNA library carried two barcodes: a SMART-Mk sample barcode plus Illumina barcodes. TruSeq adapter sequences and Illumina sample barcodes were added in two successive PCR steps. The TCR alpha and beta cDNA libraries were sequenced on the Illumina HiSeq platform using custom primers. For the original study's pipeline: Unique molecular identifiers were extracted from raw reads with MiGEC, and CDR3 positions were determined with MiXCR. Recombination models were inferred per individual with the repgenHMM and IGoR tools using an EM algorithm. The tcR package in R was used for shared clonotype analysis, with sharing normalized by the product of cloneset sizes. To study raw recombination without the effects of thymic and clonal selection, out-of-frame nonproductive sequences were analyzed. The public reads were quality trimmed at Q25 with fastp and then assembled into clones with MiXCR by TCRdb, keeping productive beta chains. Duplicate CDR3 protein sequences are folded into a single record with the most common DNA and genes. TCRdb, rather than the study authors, made the V and J calls. The sample yields 550,000 to 700,000 distinct CDR3 sequences; 21% were counted once. Roughly 4% of the sample is held by the ten biggest clonotypes.

Broader findings and caveats from the paper: A weaker excess of twin sharing was found in beta out-of-frame sequences because the signal-to-noise ratio was lowered by fewer shared sequences. Out-of-frame TCR alpha sharing in monozygotic twins was systematically underestimated by recombination models, whereas sharing between unrelated individuals was in agreement with the recombination models. Out-of-frame TCR alpha sequences shared between twins showed an excess of low generation-probability sequences compared with coincidental sharing between unrelated individuals. Invariant T cells such as MAIT and iNKT could partly confound zero-insertion analyses, though diverse VJ usage argued against this for most clonotypes. Fewer insertions were carried by abundant cord blood beta clonotypes; a weaker similar trend was observed in young adult naive repertoires, while no such trend was observed in memory repertoires. Conclusions relied on cross-sectional statistical analysis, since the same donors could not be followed over many years.

Only healthy Caucasian donors were included. Three pairs of female monozygotic twins, all aged about 18 to 30 years, were included in the twin cohort. Peripheral blood mononuclear cells were used as the source from which RNA for TCR libraries was isolated. The sample was also linked to a second study, of T cells expressing NK-cell markers. From the second report: TCR beta-chain repertoires were profiled in sorted CD3+CD56+NKG2C+, CD3+CD56+NKG2C- and CD3+CD56-NKG2C+ T-cell subsets from several donors. Of the eight sequenced donors, seven were found to be HCMV-seropositive and one was found to be HCMV-seronegative. In several experiments an anti-gammadeltaTCR antibody was added to restrict sorting to alphabetaTCR-expressing T cells. In more than five donors, the dominant CD3+CD56+NKG2C+ clonotypes ranked among the top 10 CD8+ clonotypes, making up roughly 1.0-7.0% of CD8+ T cells. Those dominant clonotypes were again the most abundant among CD3+CD56-NKG2C+ cells in four donors, at roughly 28.3-65%. Whether the expanded NKG2C-expressing T cell clones were specific for HCMV antigens was left unclear. The study sequenced eight donors, all healthy volunteers chosen at random: three men and five women. HCMV serostatus was determined by detecting HCMV-specific IgG in serum with a commercial ELISA kit. For several donors, bulk peripheral blood T-cell repertoires were also sequenced from unsorted PBMC. MIGEC handled demultiplexing of the reads and grouping by UMI, while MiTCR was used to assemble and quantify clonotypes. To exclude erroneous sequences, only TCR cDNA sequences supported by at least two reads were retained. The tcR package was used for downstream repertoire analysis, and clonotypes were matched between fractions using CDR3 nucleotide sequence together with V segment. VDJmatch was used to annotate antigen specificity against VDJdb, with one amino acid substitution allowed in CDR3.

The sequence links TRBV29-1 to TRBJ2-3; 10 bases in the junction line up with TRBD2. The TCR was taken from a young woman in good health. Specimen: PBMCs. The DNA is as follows: TGCAGCGTTGCCCGAGCGGGAGGGTCCACAGATACGCAGTATTTT. Translated, it gives CSVARAGGSTDTQYF.